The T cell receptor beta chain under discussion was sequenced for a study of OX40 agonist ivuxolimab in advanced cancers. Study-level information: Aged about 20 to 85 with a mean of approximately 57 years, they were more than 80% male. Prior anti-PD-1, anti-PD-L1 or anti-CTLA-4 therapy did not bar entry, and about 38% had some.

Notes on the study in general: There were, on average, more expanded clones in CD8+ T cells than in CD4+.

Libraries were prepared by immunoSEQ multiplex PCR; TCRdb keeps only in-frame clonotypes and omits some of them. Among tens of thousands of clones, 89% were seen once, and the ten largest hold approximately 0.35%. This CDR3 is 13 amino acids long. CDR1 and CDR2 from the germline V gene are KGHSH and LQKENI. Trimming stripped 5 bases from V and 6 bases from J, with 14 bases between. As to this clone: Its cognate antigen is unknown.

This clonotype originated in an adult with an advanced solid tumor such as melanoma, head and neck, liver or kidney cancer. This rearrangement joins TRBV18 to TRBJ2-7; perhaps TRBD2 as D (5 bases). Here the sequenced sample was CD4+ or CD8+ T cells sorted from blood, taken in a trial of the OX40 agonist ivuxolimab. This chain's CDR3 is CASSSSGNLEQYF. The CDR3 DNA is TGTGCCAGCTCATCTTCCGGGAATCTCGAGCAGTACTTC.